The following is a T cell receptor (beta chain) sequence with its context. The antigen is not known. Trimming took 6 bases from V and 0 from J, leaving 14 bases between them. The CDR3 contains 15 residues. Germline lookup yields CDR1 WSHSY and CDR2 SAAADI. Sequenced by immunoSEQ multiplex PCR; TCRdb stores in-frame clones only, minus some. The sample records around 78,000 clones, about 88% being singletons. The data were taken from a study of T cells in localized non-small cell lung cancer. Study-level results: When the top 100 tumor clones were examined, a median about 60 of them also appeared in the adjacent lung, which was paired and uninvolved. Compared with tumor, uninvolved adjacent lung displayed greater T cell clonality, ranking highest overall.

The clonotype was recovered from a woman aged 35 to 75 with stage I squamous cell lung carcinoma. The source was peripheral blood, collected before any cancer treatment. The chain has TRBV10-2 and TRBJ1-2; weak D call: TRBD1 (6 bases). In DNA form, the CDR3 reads TGCGCCAGCAGGGACAGTGCCCAATCTAACTATGGCTACACCTTC. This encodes CASRDSAQSNYGYTF.